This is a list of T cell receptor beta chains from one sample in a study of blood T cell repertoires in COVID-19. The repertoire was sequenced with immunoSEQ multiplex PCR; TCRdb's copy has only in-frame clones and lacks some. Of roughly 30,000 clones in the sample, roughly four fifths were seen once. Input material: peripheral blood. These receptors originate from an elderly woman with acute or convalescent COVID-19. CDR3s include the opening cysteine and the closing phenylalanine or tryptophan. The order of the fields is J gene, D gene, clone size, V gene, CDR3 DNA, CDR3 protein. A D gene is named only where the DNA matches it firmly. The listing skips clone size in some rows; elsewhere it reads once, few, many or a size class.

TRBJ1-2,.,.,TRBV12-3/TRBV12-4,TGTGCCAGCAGCCAGAACAGGGTAGATGGCTACACCTTC,CASSQNRVDGYTF
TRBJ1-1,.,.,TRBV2,TGTGCCAGCAGTGCGGGACTCCCGGAAGCTTTCTTT,CASSAGLPEAFF
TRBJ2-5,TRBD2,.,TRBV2,TGTGCCAGCAGTGACCGTCTAGCGGGGGGGCCGGAGACCCAGTACTTC,CASSDRLAGGPETQYF
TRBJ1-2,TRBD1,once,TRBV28,TGTGCCAGCAGTTTAGACAGGGGACCCAACTATGGCTACACCTTC,CASSLDRGPNYGYTF
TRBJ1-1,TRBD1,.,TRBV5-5,TGTGCCAGCAGCTTGTCCCCGGGACAGGGAGGGGGGAACACTGAAGCTTTCTTT,CASSLSPGQGGGNTEAFF
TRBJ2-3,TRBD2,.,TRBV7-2,TGTGCCAGCAGCTTCCCGGGACTAGCGGGTTGGTATACGCAGTATTTT,CASSFPGLAGWYTQYF
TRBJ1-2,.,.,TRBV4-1,TGCGCCAGCAGCCAAGGGGGCAGCGTCTATGGCTACACCTTC,CASSQGGSVYGYTF
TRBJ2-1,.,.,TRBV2,TGTGCCAGCACAGCGGCTTCTAATGAGCAGTTCTTC,CASTAASNEQFF
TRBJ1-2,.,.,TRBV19,TGTGCCAGTAGTATTCTGGGGGCAGAGGGTGGCTACACCTTC,CASSILGAEGGYTF
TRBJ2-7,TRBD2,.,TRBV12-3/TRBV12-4,TGTGCCAGCAGCGGGGGGGGGACCTACGAGCAGTACTTC,CASSGGGTYEQYF
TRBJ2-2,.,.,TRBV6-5,TGTGCCAGCAAGATAAGGGGGGGGAACACCGGGGAGCTGTTTTTT,CASKIRGGNTGELFF
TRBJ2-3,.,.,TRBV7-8,TGTGCCAGCAGCTTATCTCGGAGCAGTATCAGGGGCACAGATACGCAGTATTTT,CASSLSRSSIRGTDTQYF
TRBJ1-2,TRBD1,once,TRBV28,TGTGCCAGCAGTTTAACAGGGGATTACTATGGCTACACCTTC,CASSLTGDYYGYTF
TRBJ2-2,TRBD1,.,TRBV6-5,TGTGCCAGCAGACTAGGACAGGGGATCGGGGAGCTGTTTTTT,CASRLGQGIGELFF
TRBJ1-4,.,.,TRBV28,TGTGCCAGCAGTTCAACACAGGGTAAAGAAAAACTGTTTTTT,CASSSTQGKEKLFF
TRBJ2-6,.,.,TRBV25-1,TGTGCCAGCAGTGACCCGTCTTTTTCTGGGGCCAACGTCCTGACTTTC,CASSDPSFSGANVLTF
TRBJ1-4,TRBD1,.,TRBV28,TGTGCCAGCAGTCCCCCGGGACAGGGAATTGAAAAACTGTTTTTT,CASSPPGQGIEKLFF
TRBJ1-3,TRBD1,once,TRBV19,TGTGCCAGTAGTGCCCCGACAGGGGTCGGAAACACCATATATTTT,CASSAPTGVGNTIYF
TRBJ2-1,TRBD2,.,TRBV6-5,TGTGCCAGCAGTTATTCGAGTAGCGGGATCAATGAGCAGTTCTTC,CASSYSSSGINEQFF
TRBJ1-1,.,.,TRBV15,TGTGCCACCAGCAGAGATCTCGGGGGGTTTGAAGCTTTCTTT,CATSRDLGGFEAFF
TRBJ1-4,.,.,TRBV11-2,TGTGCCAGCAGCGGGTGGGGGAGGAGTGAAAAACTGTTTTTT,CASSGWGRSEKLFF
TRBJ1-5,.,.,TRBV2,TGTGCCAGCAGTCTTGACACCCCGACCCAGCATTTT,CASSLDTPTQHF
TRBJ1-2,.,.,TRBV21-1,TGTGCCAGCAGCAATCCCCCGGGACAGGGGGTCTATGGCTACACCTTC,CASSNPPGQGVYGYTF
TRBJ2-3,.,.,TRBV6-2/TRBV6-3,TGTGCCAGCAGTTACCCGACAGATACGCAGTATTTT,CASSYPTDTQYF
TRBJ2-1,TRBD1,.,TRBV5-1,TGCGCCAGCAGGGACAGGGCCGGGAGTGAGCAGTTCTTC,CASRDRAGSEQFF
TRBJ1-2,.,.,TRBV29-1,TGCAGCGTTGGAGATGGGCAGGGATATGGCTACACCTTC,CSVGDGQGYGYTF
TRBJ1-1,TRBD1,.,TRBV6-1,TGTGCCAGCAGTGAAAGGGGGCAGATGAACACTGAAGCTTTCTTT,CASSERGQMNTEAFF
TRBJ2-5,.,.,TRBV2,TGTGCCAGCAGAGCCCGCGCCAAAGAGGAGACCCAGTACTTC,CASRARAKEETQYF
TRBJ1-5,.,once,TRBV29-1,TGCAGCGTTGGGACAGATTATAGCAATCAGCCCCAGCATTTT,CSVGTDYSNQPQHF
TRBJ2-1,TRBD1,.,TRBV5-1,TGCGCCAGCAGCTTGGAAGACAGGGTACAGTATTACAATGAGCAGTTCTTC,CASSLEDRVQYYNEQFF
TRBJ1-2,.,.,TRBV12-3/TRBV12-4,TGTGCCAGCAGTTTAGGCAGGAACTATGGCTACACCTTC,CASSLGRNYGYTF
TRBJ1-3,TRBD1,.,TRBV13,TGTGCCAGCAGTCAGGGGGAGACTGGAAACACCATATATTTT,CASSQGETGNTIYF
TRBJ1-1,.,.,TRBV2,TGTGCCAGCAGTGGCCCGGGAAACACTGAAGCTTTCTTT,CASSGPGNTEAFF
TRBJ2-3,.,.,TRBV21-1,TGTGCCAGCAGCAAATTCTCCGGGACTAGCGGGAGTCCTAGCACAGATACGCAGTATTTT,CASSKFSGTSGSPSTDTQYF
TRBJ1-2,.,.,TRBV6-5,TGTGCCAGCAGTTCACCAAGCAGGACAGCCTATTATGGCTACACCTTC,CASSSPSRTAYYGYTF
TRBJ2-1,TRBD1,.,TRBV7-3,TGTGCCAGCAGCGCGACAGGGGGCCCTTACAATGAGCAGTTCTTC,CASSATGGPYNEQFF